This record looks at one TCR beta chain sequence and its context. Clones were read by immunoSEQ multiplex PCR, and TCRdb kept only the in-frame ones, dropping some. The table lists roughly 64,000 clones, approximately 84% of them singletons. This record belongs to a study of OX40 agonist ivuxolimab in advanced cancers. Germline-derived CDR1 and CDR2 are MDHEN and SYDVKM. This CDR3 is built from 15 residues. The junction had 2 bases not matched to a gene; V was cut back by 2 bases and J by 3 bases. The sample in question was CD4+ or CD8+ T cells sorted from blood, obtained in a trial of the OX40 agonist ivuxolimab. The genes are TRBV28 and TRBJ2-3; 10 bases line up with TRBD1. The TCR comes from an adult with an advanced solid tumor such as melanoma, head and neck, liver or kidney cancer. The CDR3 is CASSLPGQGTDTQYF. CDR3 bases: TGTGCCAGCAGTTTACCGGGACAGGGGACAGATACGCAGTATTTT.